These T cell receptor beta chains were read from a single sample in a study of T cell responses to AZD1222 COVID-19 vaccine. Data came from immunoSEQ multiplex PCR; TCRdb stores just in-frame clones and leaves some out. The table includes some 100,000 clones, approximately 88% detected once. The sample here was peripheral blood, taken on day 0 of AZD1222 vaccination. Every receptor here comes from an adult in good health. Each CDR3 is given with its conserved first and last residue. Each record gives: CDR3 protein, CDR3 DNA, clone size, V gene, J gene, D gene. D genes are given only for firm matches. Expanded clones get a size class; other rows say once, few or many, or leave the size out.

CAISESTTTPYEQYF	TGTGCCATCAGTGAGTCGACAACCACCCCCTACGAGCAGTACTTC	.	TRBV10-3	TRBJ2-7	.
CASSLSQATYEQYF	TGTGCCAGCAGCTTATCACAGGCCACCTACGAGCAGTACTTC	.	TRBV11-2	TRBJ2-7	.
CASSLWSGTGDSPLHF	TGTGCCAGCAGCTTATGGTCCGGGACAGGGGATTCACCCCTCCACTTT	.	TRBV7-9	TRBJ1-6	TRBD1
CSVVGSWGYTF	TGCAGCGTTGTCGGGAGTTGGGGCTACACCTTC	.	TRBV29-1	TRBJ1-2	.
CASSYSGQINTEAFF	TGTGCCAGCAGTTACTCGGGACAGATTAACACTGAAGCTTTCTTT	.	TRBV6-2/TRBV6-3	TRBJ1-1	TRBD1
CASSLVSDLNTEAFF	TGCGCCAGCAGCTTGGTTTCAGACCTGAACACTGAAGCTTTCTTT	once	TRBV5-1	TRBJ1-1	.
CASSFGTARLRTETYEQYF	TGTGCCAGCAGCTTCGGGACGGCTCGCCTGAGGACGGAGACCTACGAGCAGTACTTC	.	TRBV12-1	TRBJ2-7	.
CASSEQTGTGELFF	TGTGCCAGCAGTGAGCAGACAGGCACCGGGGAGCTGTTTTTT	.	TRBV2	TRBJ2-2	.
CASSLGGDRGYNSPLHF	TGTGCCAGCAGCTTAGGAGGGGACAGGGGCTATAATTCACCCCTCCACTTT	.	TRBV7-2	TRBJ1-6	TRBD1
CARQGLEGNTIYF	TGCGCCAGACAGGGGCTTGAGGGAAACACCATATATTTT	few	TRBV5-1	TRBJ1-3	TRBD1
CASSPTSWANVLTF	TGTGCCAGCAGCCCTACGTCCTGGGCCAACGTCCTGACTTTC	.	TRBV28	TRBJ2-6	.
CASSTSRVYEQYF	TGTGCCAGCAGTACTAGCCGGGTATACGAGCAGTACTTC	few	TRBV27	TRBJ2-7	.
CASGGGQGSTDTQYF	TGTGCCAGCGGTGGAGGACAGGGGTCGACAGATACGCAGTATTTT	few	TRBV2	TRBJ2-3	TRBD1
CASSQDLGQGRGYTF	TGCGCCAGCAGCCAAGATCTAGGACAGGGAAGGGGCTACACCTTC	once	TRBV4-1	TRBJ1-2	TRBD1
CAAGREGYGYTF	TGTGCCGCCGGCAGGGAAGGCTATGGCTACACCTTC	few	TRBV24-1	TRBJ1-2	.
CASSLDRGLTEAFF	TGCGCCAGCAGCTTGGACAGGGGGCTGACTGAAGCTTTCTTT	.	TRBV5-1	TRBJ1-1	TRBD1
CASSLEEGISTQYF	TGTGCCAGCAGCTTAGAAGAGGGGATCAGTACGCAGTATTTT	once	TRBV11-2	TRBJ2-3	.
CASSQAEAGAQYF	TGTGCCAGCAGCCAAGCTGAGGCGGGGGCGCAGTATTTT	.	TRBV3-1/TRBV3-2	TRBJ2-3	TRBD2
CASSYSNYNQPQHF	TGTGCCAGCAGTTATTCTAACTACAATCAGCCCCAGCATTTT	.	TRBV6-2/TRBV6-3	TRBJ1-5	.
CASSQASSLSSYEQYF	TGTGCCAGCAGCCAAGCGTCTAGCTTAAGCTCCTACGAGCAGTACTTC	.	TRBV3-1/TRBV3-2	TRBJ2-7	.
CSVKNRDKDTGELFF	TGCAGCGTCAAAAACCGGGACAAAGACACCGGGGAGCTGTTTTTT	.	TRBV29-1	TRBJ2-2	.
CASRGLAGVSPLHF	TGTGCCAGTAGAGGGTTGGCAGGGGTTTCACCCCTCCACTTT	.	TRBV19	TRBJ1-6	.
CASSFRLAGPLGEQFF	TGTGCCAGCAGTTTTCGTCTAGCGGGACCCTTGGGTGAGCAGTTCTTC	once	TRBV28	TRBJ2-1	TRBD2
CASSVKPGQGSYEQYF	TGTGCCAGCAGCGTTAAACCGGGACAGGGATCCTACGAGCAGTACTTC	.	TRBV21-1	TRBJ2-7	.
CATQGRVNTGELFF	TGTGCCACCCAGGGACGGGTGAACACCGGGGAGCTGTTTTTT	.	TRBV24-1	TRBJ2-2	.
CASSLGQGANYGYTF	TGCGCCAGCAGCTTGGGACAGGGGGCGAACTATGGCTACACCTTC	.	TRBV5-1	TRBJ1-2	TRBD1
CASSWDFSYNEQFF	TGTGCCAGCAGTTGGGACTTCTCCTACAATGAGCAGTTCTTC	.	TRBV6-2/TRBV6-3	TRBJ2-1	.
CASSSGLAGGVAKNIQYF	TGTGCCAGCAGCTCGGGACTAGCGGGAGGAGTAGCCAAAAACATTCAGTACTTC	.	TRBV5-4	TRBJ2-4	TRBD2
CASSRGGANVLTF	TGTGCCAGCAGCCGTGGCGGGGCCAACGTCCTGACTTTC	.	TRBV13	TRBJ2-6	.
CASSLTAGVVETQYF	TGTGCCAGCAGTTTAACAGCGGGAGTCGTTGAGACCCAGTACTTC	.	TRBV28	TRBJ2-5	TRBD2
CASSFLTRSDTQYF	TGTGCCAGCAGTTTCCTGACTAGATCAGATACGCAGTATTTT	.	TRBV27	TRBJ2-3	.
CASSVDRGQGEKLFF	TGTGCCAGCAGCGTAGATCGGGGGCAGGGTGAAAAACTGTTTTTT	.	TRBV9	TRBJ1-4	.
CASSLIGTEAFF	TGTGCCAGCAGCCTGATCGGCACTGAAGCTTTCTTT	.	TRBV3-1/TRBV3-2	TRBJ1-1	.
CAWSAAARAFF	TGTGCCTGGAGCGCCGCAGCTAGGGCTTTCTTT	.	TRBV30	TRBJ1-1	.
CASSRGGLGNEQFF	TGTGCCAGTAGTCGCGGGGGTTTAGGCAATGAGCAGTTCTTC	.	TRBV19	TRBJ2-1	TRBD2
CASSSLSGGSTDTQYF	TGTGCCAGCTCATCCCTTAGCGGGGGAAGCACAGATACGCAGTATTTT	.	TRBV18	TRBJ2-3	TRBD2
CASSEGGVALYEQYF	TGTGCCAGCAGCGAGGGGGGGGTCGCCCTCTACGAGCAGTACTTC	.	TRBV25-1	TRBJ2-7	.
CASSYLGQGVAEQYF	TGTGCCAGCAGTTACCTCGGACAGGGGGTCGCCGAGCAGTACTTC	.	TRBV6-6	TRBJ2-7	TRBD1
CASSPLAPGQGAYEQYF	TGTGCCAGCTCACCACTTGCACCAGGACAGGGGGCGTACGAGCAGTACTTC	.	TRBV18	TRBJ2-7	TRBD1
CASRGQTANTDTQYF	TGTGCCAGCAGGGGGCAGACAGCCAACACAGATACGCAGTATTTT	.	TRBV27	TRBJ2-3	.